This TCR beta chain emerged from a study of blood T cell repertoires in COVID-19. Overall study context: T cells, B-cell-depleted T cells, or PBMCs provided the cDNA or gDNA that served as material.

The CDR3 is 18 amino acids. Germline V lookup: CDR1 SGHVS, CDR2 FQNEAQ. V was clipped by 0 bases and J by 0 bases, with 12 bases between them. As processed by the authors: Quantification of nucleated cells was approximated via reference gene primer amplification. The method was immunoSEQ multiplex PCR; TCRdb's version includes in-frame clones alone and lacks a portion of them. The DNA was the basis for D and trimming; V, J and clone size are from that table. The profile shows roughly 180,000 clones, more than 80% of them singletons. V is TRBV7-8 and J is TRBJ1-6; D is perhaps TRBD1 (6 bases). Material for sequencing was peripheral blood. This TCR came from a woman in her thirties or forties with COVID-19, enrolled during active disease. CDR3 in amino acids: CASSLALLDSSYNSPLHF. In DNA form, the CDR3 reads TGTGCCAGCAGCTTAGCCCTCCTGGACAGCTCCTATAATTCACCCCTCCACTTT.